This T cell receptor beta chain was obtained from a study of blood T cells in healthy people across ages. In the study overall: Template switching captured about one barcoded beta molecule per two T cells. Whole-study results and caveats: It was not possible, with unsorted PBMCs, to conclusively compare naive and antigen-experienced cells.

Trimming stripped 6 bases from V and 2 bases from J, with 14 bases between. Germline CDR1 MNHEY, CDR2 SVGAGI. The CDR3 has 14 amino acids. Using a J-beta primer mix together with a sample-barcoded 5' primer, a second PCR was run for roughly 7 to 12 cycles. A minimum of 3 million CDR3-containing paired-end reads was obtained for each sample. TCRdb re-derived calls from the 5' RACE reads in MiXCR, one entry per CDR3 protein. The data contain 1,800,000 or so distinct CDR3 sequences, around 40% of them singletons. This clonotype turned up a few times. Its target is not known. The chain recombines TRBV6-5 with TRBJ2-7; D might be TRBD2 (5 bases). The TCR originated in a human donor in good health. The specimen was blood. The CDR3: CASSGGLGTYEQYF. CDR3 sequence (DNA): TGTGCCAGCAGCGGCGGACTGGGTACCTACGAGCAGTACTTC.